This entry describes one T cell receptor beta chain. Its antigen is still unknown. CDR3 length equals 15 residues. Germline assignment: CDR1 SGHTA and CDR2 FQGNSA. V lost 2 bases, J lost 2 bases, and 7 bases lay in between. The sample belongs to a study of cytomegalovirus exposure and HLA in healthy donors. With 60 Vbeta and 13 Jbeta primers, the PCR was carried out. Original processing notes: A later analysis counted about 80 million unique TCR beta chains, some 12 million shared. Clones were read by immunoSEQ multiplex PCR, and TCRdb kept only the in-frame ones, dropping some. Clone size and the V and J calls come from that table; the DNA yielded D and trimming. The table records roughly 110,000 clones, 81% of them present only once. General study findings and limits: Apparent HLA restriction characterized most CMV-associated TCR beta chains in a later analysis. A later analysis linked a missense variant in DCLRE1C to the trimming of TCR beta V and J genes.

The sample consisted of PBMCs. The J gene is TRBJ2-6, the V gene TRBV7-2; D is unresolved. This receptor was identified in a young man in good health and CMV-seronegative. The CDR3 is CASSLTSTGANVLTF. The CDR3 region has the DNA TGTGCCAGCAGCTTAACCTCTACTGGGGCCAACGTCCTGACTTTC.